This T cell receptor (beta chain) was captured in a study of T cell changes during pregnancy in multiple sclerosis. The CDR3 loop spans 12 amino acids. CDR1 and CDR2 (germline): MNHEY, SVGAGI. The V gene lost 6 bases and the J gene lost 3 bases, with 9 bases spanning the gap. Here immunoSEQ multiplex PCR was the method, and the copy in TCRdb shows in-frame clones only, minus some. Of about 110,000 clones listed, approximately 93% were seen once; the top ten hold about 3.2%. This sequence was found in a female donor with multiple sclerosis, enrolled in a pregnancy study. V is TRBV6-5 and J is TRBJ2-7, with a tentative D call TRBD2 (6 bases). The sample consisted of peripheral blood, taken after pregnancy. The DNA for the CDR3 is TGTGCCAGCAGGGCCGGGGGCTACGAGCAGTACTTC. Amino acid sequence: CASRAGGYEQYF.